The sequence of this TCR beta chain was determined in a study of blood T cell repertoires in COVID-19. About the research overall: Spain, Italy and the United States supplied samples that represented acute and convalescent COVID-19.

Germline loops: CDR1 SGHNT, CDR2 YENEEA. The CDR3 is made up of 16 amino acids. V was pared by 1 base and J by 8 bases, with 18 bases between. In the original analysis: By means of reference gene primer amplification, nucleated cell counts were estimated. The assay was immunoSEQ multiplex PCR, and TCRdb's table has in-frame clones only and misses some. V, J and clone size were drawn from that table, and D and trimming were deduced from the DNA. This table has fewer than 150,000 clones, around 87% appearing once. This clonotype originated in an older woman with acute or convalescent COVID-19. The V call is TRBV11-3, the J call TRBJ2-1; D is possibly TRBD2 (5 bases). What was sequenced was peripheral blood. CDR3 loop: CASSLVASRSADEQFF. CDR3 DNA sequence: TGTGCCAGCAGCTTAGTGGCTAGCCGGAGCGCCGATGAGCAGTTCTTC.